Each of the 25 T cell receptor beta chains below was sequenced from the same sample in a study of OX40 agonist ivuxolimab in advanced cancers. The protocol was immunoSEQ multiplex PCR, while the TCRdb copy is restricted to in-frame clones and leaves out a portion. The repertoire consists of almost 70,000 clones, with roughly nine tenths occurring once and the leading ten covering 4% to 4.5%. Here the sequenced sample was CD4+ or CD8+ T cells sorted from blood, taken in a trial of the OX40 agonist ivuxolimab. These receptor sequences come from an adult with an advanced solid tumor such as melanoma, head and neck, liver or kidney cancer.

The chain couples TRBV14 to TRBJ1-1, with no clear D. V was clipped by 6 bases and J by 10 bases, with 12 bases between them. CDR1 is SGHDN and CDR2 is FVKESK in the germline V gene. This CDR3 has 11 amino acids. CDR3 sequence reads: CASSQKSSAFF. The CDR3, as DNA: TGTGCCAGCAGTCAGAAATCATCAGCTTTCTTT. Full variable domain (missing parts from reference TRBV14 and TRBJ1-1): EAGVTQFPSHSVIEKGQTVTLRCDPISGHDNLYWYRRVMGKEIKFLLHFVKESKQDESGMPNNRFLAERTGGTYSTLKVQPAELEDSGVYFCASSQKSSAFFGQGTRLTVV.

The chain links TRBV7-3 to TRBJ2-3, with unresolved D. V was clipped by 2 bases and J by 2 bases, with 5 bases between them. The germline V gene has CDR1 SGHTA and CDR2 FQGTGA. This CDR3 has 13 residues. CDR3 DNA: TGTGCCAGCAGCTTATCTGTCACAGATACGCAGTATTTT. This gives the protein CASSLSVTDTQYF.

As regards this clone: Mismatch with germline at one junction end may stem from a read error. The same CDR3 arises from other DNA sequences in this sample as well. The chain recombines TRBV7-2 with TRBJ2-7; 7 bases are a match to TRBD2. Germline V gene data show CDR1 as SGHTA and CDR2 as FQGNSA. This CDR3 comprises 13 residues. CDR3 sequence: CASKVAGWDEQYF. The CDR3 DNA sequence: TGCGCCAGCAAGGTAGCGGGCTGGGACGAGCAGTACTTC. Based on the CDR3 plus reference TRBV7-2 and TRBJ2-7, the full variable domain is GAGVSQSPSNKVTEKGKDVELRCDPISGHTALYWYRQSLGQGLEFLIYFQGNSAPDKSGLPSDRFSAERTGGSVSTLTIQRTQQEDSAVYLCASKVAGWDEQYFGPGTRLTVT.

The rearrangement links TRBV5-1 to TRBJ2-7; 12 bases align to TRBD2. This CDR3 contains 14 residues. V lost 3 bases, J lost 5 bases, and 3 bases stayed unmatched. Germline lookup yields CDR1 SGHRS and CDR2 YFSETQ. CDR3 protein: CASSSTSGSHEQYF. The CDR3 DNA reads as TGCGCCAGCAGCTCGACTAGCGGGAGCCACGAGCAGTACTTC.

The chain couples TRBV4-1 to TRBJ2-6; no firm D call. Germline V gene lookup returns CDR1 MGHRA and CDR2 YSYEKL. There are 16 residues in the CDR3. Trimming took off 1 base at V and 0 bases at J, with 7 bases between the two ends. The CDR3 reads CASSQGSSSGANVLTF. The CDR3 bases are TGCGCCAGCAGCCAAGGGTCATCCTCTGGGGCCAACGTCCTGACTTTC.

This clone has just one count. This rearrangement joins TRBV6-1 to TRBJ1-1; 9 bases agree with TRBD1. This CDR3 has 17 amino acids. Per the germline V gene, CDR1 is MNHNS and CDR2 is SASEGT. V dropped 4 bases and J dropped 0; count of bases not matched to a gene: 9. The CDR3 nucleotides read TGTGCCAGCAGTGGAGCAGGGGACAGGGCCATGAACACTGAAGCTTTCTTT. This encodes CASSGAGDRAMNTEAFF.

This clone was picked up one time. This sequence joins TRBV29-1 and TRBJ2-5; 8 nucleotides align to TRBD2. Germline CDR1 is SQVTM and CDR2 is ANQGSEA. The trim removed 6 bases at V and 7 bases at J, leaving 16 bases unmatched. This CDR3 has 15 amino acids. The CDR3 reads CSVHTGLAPEGTQYF. The CDR3 DNA reads as TGCAGCGTCCATACAGGACTAGCCCCGGAGGGGACCCAGTACTTC. Full variable domain (missing parts from reference TRBV29-1 and TRBJ2-5): SAVISQKPSRDICQRGTSLTIQCQVDSQVTMMFWYRQQPGQSLTLIATANQGSEATYESGFVIDKFPISRPNLTFSTLTVSNMSPEDSSIYLCSVHTGLAPEGTQYFGPGTRLLVL.

The genes are TRBV5-1 and TRBJ1-1; the D is unclear. CDR1 is SGHRS and CDR2 is YFSETQ in the germline V gene. The CDR3 is made up of 15 amino acids. The V end was cut by 3 bases, the J end by 0 bases, with 12 bases between. CDR3 loop: CASSWQAEVNTEAFF. CDR3 nucleotides: TGCGCCAGCAGCTGGCAGGCGGAGGTGAACACTGAAGCTTTCTTT.

In this sample, this clone turned up once. The CDR3 DNA sequence: TGTGCCAGCTCCCCAAACACGACAAGGGAGACCCAGTACTTC. It encodes CASSPNTTRETQYF. This sequence joins TRBV18 and TRBJ2-5; D not certain. Germline CDR1 KGHSH, CDR2 LQKENI. V dropped 6 bases and J dropped 5 bases, with 16 bases sitting between them. The CDR3 length is 14 residues.

The genes are TRBV28 and TRBJ1-1; 8 bases are a match to TRBD1. J was trimmed by 3 bases and V by 6 bases; bases with no gene match: 15. Germline V lookup: CDR1 MDHEN, CDR2 SYDVKM. The CDR3 has 17 residues. Written as DNA, the CDR3 is TGTGCCAGCAGACAAACGGCATACAGGGGGGGAGACACTGAAGCTTTCTTT. The encoded protein is CASRQTAYRGGDTEAFF.

The rearrangement joins TRBV30 to TRBJ2-3; 11 bases agree with TRBD2. CDR3 size: 15 residues. The V and J ends lost 0 bases and 7 bases, in that order; junction bases with no gene match: 6. Germline V CDR1 and CDR2: GTSNPN, SVGIG (reference sequence). The CDR3 protein is CAWSVTSGSRNTQYF. In DNA, the CDR3 is TGTGCCTGGAGTGTCACTAGCGGGAGCCGGAATACGCAGTATTTT.

The rearrangement uses TRBV2 and TRBJ2-7; D is possibly TRBD2 (7 bases). Trimming stripped 3 bases from V and 0 bases from J, with 12 bases between. CDR1 and CDR2 from the germline V gene are SNHLY and FYNNEI. This CDR3 is 15 amino acids long. The CDR3 sequence is CASSEGGGGSYEQYF. The CDR3 DNA is TGTGCCAGCAGTGAGGGGGGGGGCGGCTCCTACGAGCAGTACTTC.

This rearrangement joins TRBV30 to TRBJ1-5; D is unclear. The CDR3 has 13 amino acids. The V gene's germline CDR1 is GTSNPN and CDR2 SVGIG (reference sequence). The V gene lost 0 bases and the J gene lost 7 bases, with 10 bases spanning the gap. The CDR3 loop reads CAWSVDWGQPQHF. The CDR3 DNA follows: TGTGCCTGGAGTGTAGATTGGGGACAGCCCCAGCATTTT. Variable domain in full (rest from reference TRBV30 and TRBJ1-5): SQTIHQWPATLVQPVGSPLSLECTVEGTSNPNLYWYRQAAGRGLQLLFYSVGIGQISSEVPQNLSASRPQDRQFILSSKKLLLSDSGFYLCAWSVDWGQPQHFGDGTRLSIL.

This clone has more than one count but fewer than ten. The chain links TRBV29-1 to TRBJ2-1; D gene uncertain. Germline CDR1 SQVTM, CDR2 ANQGSEA. V gave up 2 bases and J gave up 10 bases, with 18 bases separating them. This CDR3 region has 14 residues. CDR3 residues: CSVESQISSKEQFF. The CDR3 nucleotides read TGCAGCGTTGAAAGCCAGATCAGCTCTAAGGAGCAGTTCTTC.

This clone was detected only a few times. The chain couples TRBV18 to TRBJ1-1, with D maybe TRBD1 (5 bases). V was shortened by 5 bases and J by 1 base, with 14 bases between the two germline ends. The CDR3 totals 15 residues. Germline CDR1 KGHSH, CDR2 LQKENI. The CDR3 here is CASSEQGGENTEAFF. The DNA for the CDR3 is TGTGCCAGCTCAGAGCAGGGAGGTGAGAACACTGAAGCTTTCTTT.

This clone was counted only a few times. V is TRBV9 and J is TRBJ2-7; 8 nucleotides match TRBD1. The CDR3 has 14 amino acids. The V gene's germline CDR1 is SGDLS and CDR2 YYNGEE. After removal of 2 bases from V and 2 bases from J, the junction contained 3 bases not matched to a gene. The CDR3 region is CASSVGTGPYEQYF. CDR3 nucleotides: TGTGCCAGCAGCGTCGGGACAGGTCCCTACGAGCAGTACTTC.

The gene calls are TRBV4-1 and TRBJ2-1, with a possible D match to TRBD2 (5 bases). The CDR3 sequence is 12 residues long. Trimming pared 1 base from V and 15 bases from J, leaving 13 bases between. CDR1 is MGHRA and CDR2 is YSYEKL in the germline V gene. The CDR3 bases are TGCGCCAGCAGCCAAGGTCGGACTGACGGGTTCTTC. Protein product: CASSQGRTDGFF.

The genes are TRBV6-5 and TRBJ1-2, with 9 bases lining up with TRBD1. The V segment lost 6 bases and the J segment 7 bases; nucleotides outside the gene matches: 6. Germline V gene sequence: CDR1 MNHEY, CDR2 SVGAGI. The CDR3 consists of 13 residues. CDR3: CASRSTGGGGYTF. The CDR3, as DNA: TGTGCCAGCAGGTCTACAGGGGGCGGTGGCTACACCTTC.

The chain carries TRBV5-1 and TRBJ2-3; the match to TRBD1 covers 8 bases. The CDR3 contains 14 residues. V gave up 4 bases and J gave up 4 bases; unmatched junction bases: 5. The germline V gene encodes CDR1 SGHRS and CDR2 YFSETQ. CDR3 DNA sequence: TGCGCCAGCAGCCTCGACAGGGGAGCAGATACGCAGTATTTT. Its protein is CASSLDRGADTQYF.

The rearrangement joins TRBV7-8 to TRBJ2-1; 7 nucleotides match TRBD2. V was clipped by 2 bases and J by 3 bases; unmatched bases: 4. From germline, CDR1 is SGHVS and CDR2 FQNEAQ. CDR3 length: 15 amino acids. The CDR3 reads CASSLRASGYNEQFF. Written as DNA, the CDR3 is TGTGCCAGCAGCTTAAGGGCTAGCGGCTACAATGAGCAGTTCTTC.

The rearrangement links TRBV11-2 to TRBJ2-7, with 10 bases matching TRBD1. The germline V gene has CDR1 SGHAT and CDR2 FQNNGV. The ends lost 5 bases at V and 2 bases at J; junction bases unmatched: 6. This CDR3 region has 15 residues. The CDR3 spells CASSRLGQGAYEQYF. CDR3 bases: TGTGCCAGCAGCCGACTTGGACAGGGGGCCTACGAGCAGTACTTC.

The chain combines TRBV6-5 with TRBJ2-1; the D gene is possibly TRBD2 (5 bases). Germline values: CDR1 MNHEY, CDR2 SVGAGI. V was cut by 7 bases and J by 10 bases, with 17 bases left in between. This CDR3 is 13 amino acids long. This CDR3 is CASTRPDFLEQFF. The CDR3 DNA sequence: TGTGCCAGCACTCGCCCGGACTTTCTGGAGCAGTTCTTC.

This chain joins TRBV5-6 and TRBJ2-5, with D maybe TRBD2 (7 bases). V was clipped by 4 bases and J by 4 bases, with 20 bases between them. Germline CDR1 SGHDT, CDR2 YYEEEE. The CDR3 runs to 16 residues. The CDR3 loop is CASSRPRGGLIETQYF. For the CDR3, the DNA is TGTGCCAGCAGCCGCCCAAGGGGGGGGTTGATAGAGACCCAGTACTTC.

In this sample, this clone turned up once. The DNA of the CDR3 is TGTGCCAGCAGTGCGGACGATGGCGGGGAGCTGTTTTTT. This encodes CASSADDGGELFF. The genes are TRBV2 and TRBJ2-2; D call uncertain. The CDR3 spans 13 residues. Trimming took 4 bases from V and 7 from J, leaving 10 bases between them. The germline gives CDR1 SNHLY, CDR2 FYNNEI.

The chain carries TRBV11-3 and TRBJ2-2; TRBD2 matches at 7 bases. CDR3 length: 14 residues. With 4 bases clipped from V and 4 bases from J, the junction kept 3 bases outside the gene matches. Germline assignment: CDR1 SGHNT and CDR2 YENEEA. The DNA for the CDR3 is TGTGCCAGCAGCTGGGGGAGGGCCACCGGGGAGCTGTTTTTT. Translating it yields CASSWGRATGELFF.